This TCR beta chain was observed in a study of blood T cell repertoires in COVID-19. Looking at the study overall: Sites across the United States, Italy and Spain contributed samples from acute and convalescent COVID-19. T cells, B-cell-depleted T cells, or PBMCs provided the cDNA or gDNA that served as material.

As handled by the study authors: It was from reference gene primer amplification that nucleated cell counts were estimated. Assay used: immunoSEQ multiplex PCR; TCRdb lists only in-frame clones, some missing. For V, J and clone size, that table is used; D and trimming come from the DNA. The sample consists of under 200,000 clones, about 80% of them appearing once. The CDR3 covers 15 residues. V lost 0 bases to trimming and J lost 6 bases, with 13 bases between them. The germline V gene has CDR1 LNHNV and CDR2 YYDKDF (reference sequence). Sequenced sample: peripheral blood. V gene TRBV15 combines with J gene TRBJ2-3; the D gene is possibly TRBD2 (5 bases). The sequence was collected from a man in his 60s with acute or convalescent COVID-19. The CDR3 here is CATSRDMEERDTQYF. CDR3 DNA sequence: TGTGCCACCAGCAGAGATATGGAGGAGAGGGATACGCAGTATTTT.